What follows are 3 T cell receptor beta chains derived from one specimen sequenced in a study of CD8+ T cells in alopecia areata. The authors extracted RNA and reverse transcribed it into cDNA as the sequencing template. Data came from immunoSEQ multiplex PCR; TCRdb stores just in-frame clones and leaves some out. The sample shows about 180,000 clones, 50% to 60% of them seen only once. Sequenced here: CD4+ T cells sorted from blood, sampled at week 0. These receptor sequences come from a human donor with alopecia areata.

This clone was detected only a few times. The V gene is TRBV29-1, the J gene TRBJ1-1, with a possible D match to TRBD1 (5 bases). Germline CDR1 SQVTM, CDR2 ANQGSEA. The CDR3 is 15 amino acids. Trimming took 6 bases from V and 6 from J, leaving 23 bases between them. CDR3: CSVSPLVREHAEAFF. Written as DNA, the CDR3 is TGCAGCGTCTCCCCCTTGGTCAGGGAGCATGCTGAAGCTTTCTTT.

In its sample, this clone was seen a few times. The chain recombines TRBV29-1 with TRBJ2-3; TRBD2 is a possible D gene (5 bases). The germline gives CDR1 SQVTM, CDR2 ANQGSEA. The CDR3 contains 14 residues. V lost 3 bases and J lost 3, with 13 bases in between. This CDR3 reads CSVEAPGRTDTQYF. CDR3 DNA sequence: TGCAGCGTTGAGGCCCCGGGAAGAACAGATACGCAGTATTTT.

The V and J genes are TRBV27 and TRBJ1-5, with D possibly matching TRBD1 (6 bases). Germline V gene sequence: CDR1 MNHEY, CDR2 SMNVEV (reference sequence). The V end lost 5 bases, the J end lost 3 bases, and 17 bases lay between the germline ends. The CDR3 covers 16 residues. The CDR3 nucleotides read TGTGCCAGCAGTCCATCGGACAGAGGGACCAATCAGCCCCAGCATTTT. Protein product: CASSPSDRGTNQPQHF.